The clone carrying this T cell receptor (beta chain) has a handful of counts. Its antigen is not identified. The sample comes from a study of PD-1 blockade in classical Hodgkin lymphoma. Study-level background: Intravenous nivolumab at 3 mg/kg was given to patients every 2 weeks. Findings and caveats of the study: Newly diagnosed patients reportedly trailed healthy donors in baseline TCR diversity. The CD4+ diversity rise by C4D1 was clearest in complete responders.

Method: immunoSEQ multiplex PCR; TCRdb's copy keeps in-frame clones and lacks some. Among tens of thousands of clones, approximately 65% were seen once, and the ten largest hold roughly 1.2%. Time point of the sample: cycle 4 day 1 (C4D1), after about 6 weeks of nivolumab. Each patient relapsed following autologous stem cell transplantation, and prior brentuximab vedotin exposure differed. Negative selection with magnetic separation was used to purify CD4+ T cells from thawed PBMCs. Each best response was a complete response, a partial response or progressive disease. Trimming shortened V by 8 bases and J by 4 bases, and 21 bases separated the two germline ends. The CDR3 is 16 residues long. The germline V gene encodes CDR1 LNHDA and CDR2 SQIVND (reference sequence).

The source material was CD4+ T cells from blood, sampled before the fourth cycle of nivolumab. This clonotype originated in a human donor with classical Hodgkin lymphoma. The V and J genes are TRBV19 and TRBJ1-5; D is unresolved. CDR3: CASALEWTLGNQPQHF. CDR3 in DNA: TGTGCCAGTGCCCTTGAGTGGACTCTAGGGAATCAGCCCCAGCATTTT. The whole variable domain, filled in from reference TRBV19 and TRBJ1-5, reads DGGITQSPKYLFRKEGQNVTLSCEQNLNHDAMYWYRQDPGQGLRLIYYSQIVNDFQKGDIAEGYSVSREKKESFPLTVTSAQKNPTAFYLCASALEWTLGNQPQHFGDGTRLSIL.